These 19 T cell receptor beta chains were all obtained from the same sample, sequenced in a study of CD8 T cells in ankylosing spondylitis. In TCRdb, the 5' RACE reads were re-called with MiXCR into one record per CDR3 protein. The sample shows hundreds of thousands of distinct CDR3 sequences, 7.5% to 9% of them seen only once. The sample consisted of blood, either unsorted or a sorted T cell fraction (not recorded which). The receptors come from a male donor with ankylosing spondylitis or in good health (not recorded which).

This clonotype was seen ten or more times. Written as DNA, the CDR3 is TGTGCCTGGGATACAGGGAATCAGCCCCAGCATTTT. This encodes CAWDTGNQPQHF. The V and J genes are TRBV30 and TRBJ1-5; perhaps TRBD1 as D (6 bases). Germline values: CDR1 GTSNPN, CDR2 SVGIG (reference sequence). Trimming took off 5 bases at V and 4 bases at J, with 9 bases between the two ends. The CDR3 is 12 amino acids.

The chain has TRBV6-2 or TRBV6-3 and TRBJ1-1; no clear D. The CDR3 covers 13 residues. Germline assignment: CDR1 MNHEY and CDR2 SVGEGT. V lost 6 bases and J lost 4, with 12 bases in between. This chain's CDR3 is CASSFKKGTEAFF. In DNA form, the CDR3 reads TGTGCCAGCAGCTTTAAGAAGGGCACTGAAGCTTTCTTT.

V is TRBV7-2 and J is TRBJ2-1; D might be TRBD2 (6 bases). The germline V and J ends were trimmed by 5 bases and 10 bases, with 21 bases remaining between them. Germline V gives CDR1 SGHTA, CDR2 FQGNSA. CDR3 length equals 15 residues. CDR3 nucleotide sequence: TGTGCCAGCAGCCCTCGGGAGCTCCCTAAGGGGGAGCAGTTCTTC. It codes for CASSPRELPKGEQFF.

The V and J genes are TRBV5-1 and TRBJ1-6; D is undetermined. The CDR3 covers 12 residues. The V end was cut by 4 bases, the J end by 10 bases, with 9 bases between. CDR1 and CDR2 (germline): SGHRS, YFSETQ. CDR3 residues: CASSLGESPLHF. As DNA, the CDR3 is TGCGCCAGCAGCCTCGGGGAATCACCCCTCCACTTT.

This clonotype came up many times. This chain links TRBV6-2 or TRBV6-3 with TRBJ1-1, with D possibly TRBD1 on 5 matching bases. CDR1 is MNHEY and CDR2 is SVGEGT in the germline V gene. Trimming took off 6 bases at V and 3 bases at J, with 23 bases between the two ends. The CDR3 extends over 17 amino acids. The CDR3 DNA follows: TGTGCCAGCAGCCCGACGAGGATGTCTGGGACGGACACTGAAGCTTTCTTT. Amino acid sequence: CASSPTRMSGTDTEAFF.

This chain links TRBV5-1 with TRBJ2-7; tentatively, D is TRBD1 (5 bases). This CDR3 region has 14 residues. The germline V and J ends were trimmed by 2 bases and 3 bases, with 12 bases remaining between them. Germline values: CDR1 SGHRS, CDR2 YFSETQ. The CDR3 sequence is CASSLRGRVYEQYF. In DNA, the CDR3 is TGCGCCAGCAGCTTAAGGGGCAGGGTCTACGAGCAGTACTTC.

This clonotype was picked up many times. As DNA, the CDR3 is TGTGCCAGCAGCGCGGATCTAAAACTGTTTTTT. Encoded protein: CASSADLKLFF. The chain recombines TRBV7-9 with TRBJ1-4; D not certain. The CDR3 is made up of 11 amino acids. Germline-derived CDR1 and CDR2 are SEHNR and FQNEAQ (reference sequence). The germline V and J ends were trimmed by 5 bases and 10 bases, with 8 bases remaining between them.

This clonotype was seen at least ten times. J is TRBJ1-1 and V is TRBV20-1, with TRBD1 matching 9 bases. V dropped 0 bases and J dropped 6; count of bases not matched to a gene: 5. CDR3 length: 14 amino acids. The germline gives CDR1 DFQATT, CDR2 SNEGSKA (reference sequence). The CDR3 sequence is CSAREPDRGAEAFF. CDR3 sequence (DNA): TGCAGTGCTAGAGAGCCTGACAGGGGGGCTGAAGCTTTCTTT.

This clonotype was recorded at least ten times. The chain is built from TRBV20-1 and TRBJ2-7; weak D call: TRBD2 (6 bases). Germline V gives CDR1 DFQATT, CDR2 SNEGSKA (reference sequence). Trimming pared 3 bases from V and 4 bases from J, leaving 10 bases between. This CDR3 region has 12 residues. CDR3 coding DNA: TGCAGTGCTAGTCCCGGGGGTTACGAGCAGTACTTC. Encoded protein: CSASPGGYEQYF.

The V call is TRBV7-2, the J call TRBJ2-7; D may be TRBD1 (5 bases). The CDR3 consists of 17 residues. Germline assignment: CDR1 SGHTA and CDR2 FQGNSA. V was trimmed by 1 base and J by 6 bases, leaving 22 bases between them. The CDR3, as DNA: TGTGCCAGCAGCTTAGTTGGGGCAGGGCTCTACCCCCTCGAGCAGTACTTC. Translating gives CASSLVGAGLYPLEQYF.

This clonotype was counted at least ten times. This CDR3 is CASSWHLSVWTEAFF. The CDR3 region has the DNA TGTGCCAGCAGTTGGCACTTGAGTGTCTGGACTGAAGCTTTCTTT. The J gene is TRBJ1-1, the V gene TRBV12-3 or TRBV12-4; D is unclear. Trimming pared 4 bases from V and 5 bases from J, leaving 17 bases between. The CDR3 contains 15 residues.

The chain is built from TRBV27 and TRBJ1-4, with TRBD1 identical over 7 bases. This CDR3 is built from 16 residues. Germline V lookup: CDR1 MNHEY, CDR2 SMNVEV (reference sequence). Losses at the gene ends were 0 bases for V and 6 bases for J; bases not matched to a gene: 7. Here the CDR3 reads CASSLSLWDRDEKLFF. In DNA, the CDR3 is TGTGCCAGCAGTTTATCGCTTTGGGACAGAGATGAAAAACTGTTTTTT.

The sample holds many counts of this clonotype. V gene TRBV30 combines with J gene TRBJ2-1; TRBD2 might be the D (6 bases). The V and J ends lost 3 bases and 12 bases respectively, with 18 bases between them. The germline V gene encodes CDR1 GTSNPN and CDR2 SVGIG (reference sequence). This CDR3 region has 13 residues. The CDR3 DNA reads TGTGCCTGGAGCGAAACTAGCTTCGAAGGGCAGTTCTTC. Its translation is CAWSETSFEGQFF.

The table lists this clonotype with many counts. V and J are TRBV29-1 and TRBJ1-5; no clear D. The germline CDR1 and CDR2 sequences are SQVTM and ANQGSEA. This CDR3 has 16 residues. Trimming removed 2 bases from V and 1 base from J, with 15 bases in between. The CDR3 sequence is CSVESRELGSNQPQHF. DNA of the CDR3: TGCAGCGTTGAATCCCGGGAACTGGGGAGCAATCAGCCCCAGCATTTT.

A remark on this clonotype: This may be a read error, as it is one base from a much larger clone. The CDR3 protein is CGSSLGTPTGVPSYEQYF. The CDR3 DNA reads as TGTGGCAGCAGCTTAGGGACACCTACAGGGGTCCCCTCCTACGAGCAGTACTTC. The chain is built from TRBV11-1 and TRBJ2-7; 7 bases align to TRBD1. The CDR3 extends over 18 amino acids. Germline V gene sequence: CDR1 SGHAT, CDR2 FQDESV (reference sequence).

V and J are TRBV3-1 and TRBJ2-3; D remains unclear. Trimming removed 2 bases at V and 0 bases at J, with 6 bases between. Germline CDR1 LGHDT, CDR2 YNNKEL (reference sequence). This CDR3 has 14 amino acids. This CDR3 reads CASSQFRSTDTQYF. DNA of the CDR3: TGTGCCAGCAGCCAATTCCGGAGCACAGATACGCAGTATTTT.

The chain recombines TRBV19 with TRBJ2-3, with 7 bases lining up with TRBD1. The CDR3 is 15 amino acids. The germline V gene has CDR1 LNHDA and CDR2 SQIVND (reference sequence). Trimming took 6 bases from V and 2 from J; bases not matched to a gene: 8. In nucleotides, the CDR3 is TGTGCCAGTAGAGGGGGCAGGGGATACACAGATACGCAGTATTTT. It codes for CASRGGRGYTDTQYF.

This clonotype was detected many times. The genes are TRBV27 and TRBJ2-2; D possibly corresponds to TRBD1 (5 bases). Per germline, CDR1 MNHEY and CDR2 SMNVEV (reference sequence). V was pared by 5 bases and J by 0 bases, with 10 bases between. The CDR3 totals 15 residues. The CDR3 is CASSPTVANTGELFF. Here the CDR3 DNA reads TGTGCCAGCAGTCCGACAGTCGCGAACACCGGGGAGCTGTTTTTT.

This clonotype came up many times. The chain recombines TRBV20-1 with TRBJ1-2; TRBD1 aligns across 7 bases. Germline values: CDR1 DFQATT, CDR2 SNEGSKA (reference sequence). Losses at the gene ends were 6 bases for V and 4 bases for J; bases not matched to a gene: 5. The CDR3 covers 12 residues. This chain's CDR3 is CSAQGGGYGYTF. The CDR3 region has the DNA TGCAGTGCCCAAGGGGGCGGCTATGGCTACACCTTC.